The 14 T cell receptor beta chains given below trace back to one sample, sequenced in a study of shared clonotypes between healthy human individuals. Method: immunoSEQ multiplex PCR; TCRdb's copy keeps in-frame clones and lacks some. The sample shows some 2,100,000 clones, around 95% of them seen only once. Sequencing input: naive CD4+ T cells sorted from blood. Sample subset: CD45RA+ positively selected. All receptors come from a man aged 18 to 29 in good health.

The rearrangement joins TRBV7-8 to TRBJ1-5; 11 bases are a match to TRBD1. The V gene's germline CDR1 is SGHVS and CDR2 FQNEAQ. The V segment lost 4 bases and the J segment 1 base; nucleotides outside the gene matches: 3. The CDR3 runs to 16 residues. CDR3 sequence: CASSWGTGGSNQPQHF. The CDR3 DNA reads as TGTGCCAGCAGCTGGGGGACAGGGGGAAGCAATCAGCCCCAGCATTTT.

The CDR3 region is CASSGLSADTQYF. DNA of the CDR3: TGTGCCAGCAGCGGCCTCAGCGCAGATACGCAGTATTTT. V gene TRBV7-9 combines with J gene TRBJ2-3; D not certain. CDR3 size: 13 residues. Trimming stripped 5 bases from V and 4 bases from J, with 10 bases between. CDR1 SEHNR and CDR2 FQNEAQ come from the germline V gene (reference sequence).

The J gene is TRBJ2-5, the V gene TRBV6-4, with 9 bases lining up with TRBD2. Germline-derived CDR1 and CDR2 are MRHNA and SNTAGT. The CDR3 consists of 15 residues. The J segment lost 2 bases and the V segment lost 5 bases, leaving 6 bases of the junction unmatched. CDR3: CASSPSSGKQETQYF. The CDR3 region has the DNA TGTGCCAGCAGTCCCTCTAGCGGGAAACAAGAGACCCAGTACTTC.

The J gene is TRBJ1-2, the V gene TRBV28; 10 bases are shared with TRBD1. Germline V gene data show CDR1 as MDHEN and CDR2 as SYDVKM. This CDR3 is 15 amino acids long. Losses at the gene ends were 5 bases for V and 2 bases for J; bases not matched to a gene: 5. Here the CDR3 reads CASSQTGQGNYGYTF. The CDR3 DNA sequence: TGTGCCAGCAGTCAGACGGGACAGGGGAACTATGGCTACACCTTC.

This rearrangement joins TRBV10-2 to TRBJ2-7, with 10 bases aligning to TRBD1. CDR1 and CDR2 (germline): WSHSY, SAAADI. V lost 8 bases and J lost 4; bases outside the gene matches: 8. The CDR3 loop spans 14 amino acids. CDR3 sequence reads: CASYDRGQLYEQYF. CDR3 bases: TGCGCCAGCTATGACAGGGGGCAATTGTACGAGCAGTACTTC.

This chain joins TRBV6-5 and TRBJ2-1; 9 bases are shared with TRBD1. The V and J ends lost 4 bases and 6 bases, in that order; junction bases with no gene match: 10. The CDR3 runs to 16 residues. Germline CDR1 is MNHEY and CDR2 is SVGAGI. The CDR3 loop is CASSSADRGDINEQFF. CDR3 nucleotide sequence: TGTGCCAGCAGTTCCGCGGACAGGGGTGATATCAATGAGCAGTTCTTC.

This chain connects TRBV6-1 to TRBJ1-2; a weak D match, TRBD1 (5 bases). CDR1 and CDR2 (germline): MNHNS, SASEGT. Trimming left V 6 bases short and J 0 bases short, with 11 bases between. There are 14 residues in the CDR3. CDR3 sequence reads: CASRAGTSNYGYTF. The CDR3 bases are TGTGCCAGCAGAGCCGGGACGTCTAACTATGGCTACACCTTC.

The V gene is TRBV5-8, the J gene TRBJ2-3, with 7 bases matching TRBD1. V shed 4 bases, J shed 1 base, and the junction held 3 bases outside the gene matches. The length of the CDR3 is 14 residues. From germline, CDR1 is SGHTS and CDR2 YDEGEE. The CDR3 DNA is TGTGCCAGCAGCGGCACAGGGGGCACAGATACGCAGTATTTT. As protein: CASSGTGGTDTQYF.

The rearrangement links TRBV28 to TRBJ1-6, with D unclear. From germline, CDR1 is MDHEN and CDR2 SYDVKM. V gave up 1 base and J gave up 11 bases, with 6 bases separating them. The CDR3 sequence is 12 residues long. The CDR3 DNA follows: TGTGCCAGCAGTTTATTGGGTACACCCCTCCACTTT. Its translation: CASSLLGTPLHF.

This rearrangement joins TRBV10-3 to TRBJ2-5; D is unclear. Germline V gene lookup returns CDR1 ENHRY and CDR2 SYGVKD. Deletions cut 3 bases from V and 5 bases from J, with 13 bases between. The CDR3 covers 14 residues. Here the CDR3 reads CAISDPSDGETQYF. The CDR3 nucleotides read TGTGCCATCAGTGACCCCTCTGATGGTGAGACCCAGTACTTC.

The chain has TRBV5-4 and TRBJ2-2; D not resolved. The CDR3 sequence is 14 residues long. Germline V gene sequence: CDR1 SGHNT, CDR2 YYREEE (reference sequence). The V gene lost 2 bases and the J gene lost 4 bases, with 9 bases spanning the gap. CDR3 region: CASSFDLFTGELFF. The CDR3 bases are TGTGCCAGCAGCTTCGACTTATTCACCGGGGAGCTGTTTTTT.

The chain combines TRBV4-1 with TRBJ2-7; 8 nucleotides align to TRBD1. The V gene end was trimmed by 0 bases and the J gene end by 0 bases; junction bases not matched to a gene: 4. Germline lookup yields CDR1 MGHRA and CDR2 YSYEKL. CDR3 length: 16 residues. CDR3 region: CASSQDWTGISYEQYF. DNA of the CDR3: TGCGCCAGCAGCCAAGATTGGACAGGGATCTCCTACGAGCAGTACTTC.

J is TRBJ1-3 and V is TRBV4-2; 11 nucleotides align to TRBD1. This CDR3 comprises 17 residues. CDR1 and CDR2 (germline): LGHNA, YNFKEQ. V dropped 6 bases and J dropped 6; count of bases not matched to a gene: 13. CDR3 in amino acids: CASRGTGGLGQENTIYF. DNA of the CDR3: TGTGCCAGCAGAGGGACAGGGGGTTTAGGTCAGGAAAACACCATATATTTT.

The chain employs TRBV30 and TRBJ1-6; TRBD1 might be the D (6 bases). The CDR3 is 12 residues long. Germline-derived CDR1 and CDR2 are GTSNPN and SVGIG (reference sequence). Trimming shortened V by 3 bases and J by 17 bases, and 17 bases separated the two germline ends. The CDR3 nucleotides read TGTGCCTGGAGCGAGACAGGAGGGACCATCCACTTT. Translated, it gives CAWSETGGTIHF.